This T cell receptor (beta chain) emerged from a study of blood T cell repertoires in COVID-19. V gave up 8 bases and J gave up 6 bases, with 13 bases separating them. The CDR3 consists of 12 residues. Profiled with immunoSEQ multiplex PCR; TCRdb holds only in-frame clones, not every one. The repertoire holds approximately 210,000 clones, with around 89% as singletons. The rearrangement joins TRBV12-3 or TRBV12-4 to TRBJ1-2, with a possible D match to TRBD1 (6 bases). This receptor was taken from a man aged 70-80 years with acute or convalescent COVID-19. Sequenced: peripheral blood. The CDR3 spells CASSRGYDGYTF. CDR3 nucleotide sequence: TGTGCCAGCTCCAGGGGTTACGATGGCTACACCTTC.